This T cell receptor beta chain emerged from a study of cytomegalovirus exposure and HLA in healthy donors. Study in general: Early on, a data release was issued that held 80 million or so unique TCRs from HLA-typed donors.

As regards this clone: Its antigen is currently unknown.

PCR employed 60 Vbeta and 13 Jbeta primers. Profiling relied on immunoSEQ multiplex PCR, and the TCRdb table lists in-frame clones only, not all of them. The sample has 280,000 or so clones; about 90% are singletons. CDR1 is SGDLS, CDR2 YYNGEE, per germline. Trimming cost V 0 bases and J 0 bases, with 7 bases left between them. The CDR3 has 14 residues. General study results and limits: Reportedly, diagnosis of cytomegalovirus status by the classifier showed high specificity and sensitivity. Most TCR sequences showed up rarely, but some public TCRs showed up in many donors.

This TCR came from a woman between 18 and 30 years old in good health and CMV-seronegative. Sequenced sample: PBMCs. The gene calls are TRBV9 and TRBJ2-7; D unresolved. In DNA form, the CDR3 reads TGTGCCAGCAGCGTAGGTGTGAGCTCCTACGAGCAGTACTTC. Translation: CASSVGVSSYEQYF.